What follows describes a single T cell receptor beta chain. This specimen comes from a study of blood T cell repertoires in COVID-19. About the research overall: In each case, the material was cDNA or gDNA derived from T cells, B-cell-depleted T cells, or PBMCs.

The CDR3 loop spans 12 amino acids. The germline V gene has CDR1 DFQATT and CDR2 SNEGSKA (reference sequence). V lost 3 bases and J lost 4, with 9 bases in between. The method was immunoSEQ multiplex PCR; TCRdb's version includes in-frame clones alone and lacks a portion of them. The table includes under 200,000 clones, roughly 90% detected once. The chain couples TRBV20-1 to TRBJ1-1; D ambiguous. The receptor was derived from a man aged 18 to 29 with active or convalescent COVID-19. Sequences were obtained from peripheral blood. CDR3 residues: CSASGEVTEAFF. DNA for the CDR3: TGCAGTGCTAGTGGGGAGGTCACTGAAGCTTTCTTT.